The T cell receptor (beta chain) described here comes from a study of STAT3 mutations in large granular lymphocyte leukemia. Overall study: More than half of T-LGLL patients received immunosuppressive therapy. Findings and limits, study-wide: Every T-cell large granular lymphocyte leukemia patient had at least one immunodominant TCR beta clonotype.

Worth noting for this clone: The antigen is unknown.

Profiling relied on immunoSEQ multiplex PCR, and the TCRdb table lists in-frame clones only, not all of them. The sample lists 15,000 or so clones; roughly 86% were seen once. The CDR3 is 15 residues long. Trimming cost V 2 bases and J 2 bases; bases outside gene matches: 4. The germline gives CDR1 GTSNPN, CDR2 SVGIG (reference sequence). This TCR was recovered from a man over 45 with T-cell large granular lymphocyte leukemia. Some clones in this sample may be carry-over from other donors' samples. Sequenced input: peripheral blood mononuclear cells. The rearrangement links TRBV30 to TRBJ2-1; 9 nucleotides agree with TRBD2. The CDR3 coding sequence is TGTGCCTGGAGTCGTAGCGGGAGCCCCTACAATGAGCAGTTCTTC. Translated: CAWSRSGSPYNEQFF.